This T cell receptor (beta chain) was sequenced during a study of cytomegalovirus exposure and HLA in healthy donors. The primer mix had 60 Vbeta and 13 Jbeta primers. Libraries were prepared by immunoSEQ multiplex PCR; TCRdb keeps only in-frame clonotypes and omits some of them. This table has some 120,000 clones, roughly two thirds appearing once. The CDR3 extends over 16 amino acids. The V gene end was trimmed by 3 bases and the J gene end by 2 bases; junction bases not matched to a gene: 7. Germline CDR1 is KGHSH and CDR2 is LQKENI. The specimen was PBMCs. This receptor was identified in a man younger than 45 in good health and CMV-seropositive. The chain is built from TRBV18 and TRBJ2-7; 10 bases match TRBD1. CDR3 nucleotide sequence: TGTGCCAGCTCACCGACAGGGGGCCTTGTAACCTACGAGCAGTACTTC. This sequence encodes CASSPTGGLVTYEQYF.